These T cell receptor beta chains were read from a single sample in a study of beta chain features in type 1 diabetes. The repertoire was sequenced with immunoSEQ multiplex PCR; TCRdb's copy has only in-frame clones and lacks some. The sample lists about 710,000 clones, 11% to 15% occurring once. The specimen was naive CD4+ T cells from blood. These receptor sequences come from a man younger than 35 with type 1 diabetes. Both conserved end residues are part of each CDR3. A D gene is named only where the DNA matches it firmly. A clone size is listed for some rows: how often the clone was seen (once, few, many), or a class if it is expanded.

size,J,D,V,DNA,CDR3
-,TRBJ2-3,-,TRBV27,TGTGCCAGCAGTTTAATGGGCGGAGCAACAGATACGCAGTATTTT,CASSLMGGATDTQYF
-,TRBJ2-7,-,TRBV5-4,TGTGCCAGCAGCTTGGGAGGTGACAGCTACGAGCAGTACTTC,CASSLGGDSYEQYF
-,TRBJ2-7,TRBD2,TRBV6-1,TGTGCCAGCAGTGACCGACGGGGAGGGTTCAACGAGCAGTACTTC,CASSDRRGGFNEQYF
-,TRBJ2-7,-,TRBV29-1,TGCAGCGTTGGACTCGCGCTGGCGGGGGAGCAGTACTTC,CSVGLALAGEQYF
few,TRBJ2-2,TRBD1,TRBV29-1,TGCAGCGCCCGACAGGGCGGGAACACCGGGGAGCTGTTTTTT,CSARQGGNTGELFF
-,TRBJ2-2,TRBD1,TRBV29-1,TGCAGCGTACGAGGGACAGGGGGTACCGGGGAGCTGTTTTTT,CSVRGTGGTGELFF
few,TRBJ1-1,-,TRBV7-3,TGTGCCAGCAGCCCAGATCCAAACACTGAAGCTTTCTTT,CASSPDPNTEAFF
-,TRBJ2-5,-,TRBV20-1,TGCAGTGCTAGTAAAGAGACCCAGTACTTC,CSASKETQYF
-,TRBJ2-1,-,TRBV11-2,TGTGCCAGCAGGGTGTCCGGGGACAATGAGCAGTTCTTC,CASRVSGDNEQFF
-,TRBJ1-5,-,TRBV30,TGTGCCTGGAGTGTGCGGGGGAATCAGCCCCAGCATTTT,CAWSVRGNQPQHF
few,TRBJ2-1,TRBD2,TRBV6-6,TGTGCCAGCAGTCCACTAGCGGGAAGGTCCTACAATGAGCAGTTCTTC,CASSPLAGRSYNEQFF
few,TRBJ2-7,-,TRBV27,TGTGCCAGCAACGGAGGCTCGTCCTACGAGCAGTACTTC,CASNGGSSYEQYF
-,TRBJ2-5,-,TRBV19,TGTGCCAGTAGTGACCAAACGAAAGAGACCCAGTACTTC,CASSDQTKETQYF
few,TRBJ1-1,-,TRBV29-1,TGCAGCGTTGAATCCCGACACCGGACCATGAACACTGAAGCTTTCTTT,CSVESRHRTMNTEAFF
few,TRBJ2-7,-,TRBV4-2,TGTGCCAGCAGCCAAGATAGAGGCCAGGGAATAGCCTTCGGCCAGTACTTC,CASSQDRGQGIAFGQYF
-,TRBJ2-3,TRBD2,TRBV13,TGTGCCAGCACCGCGCGGGGAGCGGGGAGCACAGATACGCAGTATTTT,CASTARGAGSTDTQYF
-,TRBJ2-1,-,TRBV7-6,TGTGCCAGCAGCCTCGGGCGGTCCTACAATGAGCAGTTCTTC,CASSLGRSYNEQFF
-,TRBJ1-4,-,TRBV27,TGTGCCAGCAGTCCCTGGGGGGGCTCGGGGACTAATGAAAAACTGTTTTTT,CASSPWGGSGTNEKLFF
-,TRBJ1-1,-,TRBV5-1,TGCGCCAGCAGCTTGGTGGGCCGAACGGTGGCTGAAGCTTTCTTT,CASSLVGRTVAEAFF
-,TRBJ2-1,-,TRBV19,TGTGCCAGTAGTATACGAGGGGACACCAGTGGGAATGAGCAGTTCTTC,CASSIRGDTSGNEQFF
-,TRBJ2-7,TRBD2,TRBV7-2,TGTGCCAGCAGCTTTACTAGCGGGGGAACCTACGAGCAGTACTTC,CASSFTSGGTYEQYF
-,TRBJ1-1,-,TRBV29-1,TGCAGCGTTGAAGGGCCCAGGGGAGGCACTGAAGCTTTCTTT,CSVEGPRGGTEAFF